Below, 20 T cell receptor beta chains from the same sample are listed, as sequenced in a study of blood T cell repertoires in COVID-19 (dated by TCRdb to about 2020). Libraries were constructed by the immunoSEQ multiplex PCR assay. TCRdb's version of the immuneACCESS table is confined to in-frame rearrangements and falls short of the full clone set. An unresolved V gene accounts for under half of the shortfall where checked; the remainder is of unknown origin. This sample has 200,000 to 250,000 clones in its table, and roughly four fifths of those were observed once. Approximately 1.9% of the sample is taken by the ten largest. Sequencing was done on a sample of peripheral blood. Receptors originate from a woman of 80 years or more with acute or convalescent COVID-19.

This chain links TRBV7-9 with TRBJ1-2; the match to TRBD1 covers 12 bases. V shed 1 base, J shed 6 bases, and the junction held 3 bases outside the gene matches. CDR1 is SEHNR and CDR2 is FQNEAQ in the germline V gene (reference sequence). The CDR3 is 15 residues long. CDR3 nucleotides: TGTGCCAGCAGCTTAGGGGGACAGGGGGCGGATGGCTACACCTTC. It specifies CASSLGGQGADGYTF.

The gene calls are TRBV21-1 and TRBJ2-7; the DNA was not compared with TRBD1, the D call given in the table. TRBV21-1 is annotated as a pseudogene. The CDR3 totals 20 residues. The CDR3 is CASSKASFNGERGRSYEQYF. The CDR3 DNA reads as TGTGCCAGCAGCAAAGCGAGCTTTAATGGGGAGAGGGGGCGATCCTACGAGCAGTACTTC.

As to this clone: The germline gene is not matched at one end of the junction; a read error may be the cause. The chain's CDR3 is CASSLDRYYGYTF. DNA for the CDR3: TGTGCCAGCAGCCTAGACAGATACTATGGCTACACCTTC. The chain is built from TRBV11-2 and TRBJ1-2, with a tentative D call TRBD1 (5 bases). This CDR3 has 13 residues. Germline V CDR1 and CDR2: SGHAT, FQNNGV.

This clone came up once. V usage is TRBV15 and J usage is TRBJ2-3; 8 bases line up with TRBD2. The CDR3 sequence is 14 residues long. V trimming: 5 bases; J trimming: 11 bases; junction bases outside the gene matches: 12. The germline CDR1 and CDR2 sequences are LNHNV and YYDKDF (reference sequence). CDR3 DNA sequence: TGTGCCACCAGCTTAGGACTAGCCGGCGCGGGGCAGTATTTT. Its protein product is CATSLGLAGAGQYF.

The chain is built from TRBV7-2 and TRBJ2-1; 8 bases align to TRBD1. Germline values: CDR1 SGHTA, CDR2 FQGNSA. This CDR3 contains 15 residues. The trim removed 2 bases at V and 5 bases at J, leaving 5 bases unmatched. CDR3 residues: CASSLQGAPHNEQFF. The CDR3 coding sequence is TGTGCCAGCAGCTTACAGGGGGCCCCCCACAATGAGCAGTTCTTC. Filled out from reference TRBV7-2 and TRBJ2-1, the complete variable domain reads GAGVSQSPSNKVTEKGKDVELRCDPISGHTALYWYRQSLGQGLEFLIYFQGNSAPDKSGLPSDRFSAERTGGSVSTLTIQRTQQEDSAVYLCASSLQGAPHNEQFFGPGTRLTVL.

In this sample, this clone turned up a few times. The chain joins TRBV19 to TRBJ2-7, with a possible D match to TRBD1 (5 bases). CDR1 LNHDA and CDR2 SQIVND come from the germline V gene (reference sequence). The CDR3 is made up of 14 amino acids. Deletions cut 3 bases from V and 0 bases from J, with 9 bases between. The CDR3: CASSIGQTSYEQYF. As DNA, the CDR3 is TGTGCCAGTAGTATCGGACAAACCTCCTACGAGCAGTACTTC.

The chain has TRBV19 and TRBJ1-3; 7 nucleotides align to TRBD1. The CDR3 sequence is 16 residues long. V shed 7 bases and J 0 bases; nucleotides not matched to a gene: 9. Per germline, CDR1 LNHDA and CDR2 SQIVND (reference sequence). Here the CDR3 DNA reads TGTGCCAGTACCGCGCTCGGGACAGCCTCTGGAAACACCATATATTTT. Amino acids: CASTALGTASGNTIYF.

V usage is TRBV12-5 and J usage is TRBJ2-5; D not certain. The V and J ends lost 3 bases and 5 bases respectively, with 13 bases between them. The CDR3 is 14 residues long. Germline CDR1 and CDR2: LGHNT and FRNRAP. In nucleotides, the CDR3 is TGTGCTAGTGGTTTTCTAGGCCTCGAGGAGACCCAGTACTTC. Its translation is CASGFLGLEETQYF.

This chain connects TRBV3-1 (or the pseudogene TRBV3-2) to TRBJ2-5, with D unclear. V lost 4 bases and J lost 3, with 12 bases in between. Germline CDR1 and CDR2: LGHDT and YNNKEL (reference sequence). The CDR3 is 14 amino acids. CDR3 region: CASSRLPAKETQYF. The CDR3 nucleotides read TGTGCCAGCAGCCGTTTACCAGCGAAAGAGACCCAGTACTTC.

The rearrangement joins TRBV4-1 to TRBJ2-1; possible D gene TRBD2, 5 bases. V shed 4 bases and J shed 9 bases, with 16 bases lying between them. Looked up from germline, CDR1 is MGHRA and CDR2 is YSYEKL. This CDR3 spans 14 amino acids. The CDR3 protein is CASSPPVRGVEQFF. The CDR3 nucleotides are TGCGCCAGCAGCCCCCCTGTTCGGGGAGTTGAGCAGTTCTTC.

The rearrangement uses TRBV6-5 and TRBJ1-2, with unresolved D. The germline V gene has CDR1 MNHEY and CDR2 SVGAGI. This CDR3 comprises 15 residues. Trimming took off 5 bases at V and 2 bases at J, with 15 bases between the two ends. The CDR3 loop reads CASSPGLTPNYGYTF. The CDR3, as DNA: TGTGCCAGCAGTCCCGGACTGACCCCAAACTATGGCTACACCTTC.

V and J are TRBV27 and TRBJ2-1; TRBD1 matches 9 bases. The CDR3 is 17 residues long. Germline V gene sequence: CDR1 MNHEY, CDR2 SMNVEV (reference sequence). The V gene end was trimmed by 6 bases and the J gene end by 1 base; junction bases not matched to a gene: 10. The DNA for the CDR3 is TGTGCCAGCAGGGGACGGACAGGGGCTTTATCCTACAATGAGCAGTTCTTC. Translated: CASRGRTGALSYNEQFF.

The chain combines TRBV19 with TRBJ2-1; TRBD2 matches 15 bases. Looked up from germline, CDR1 is LNHDA and CDR2 is SQIVND (reference sequence). V shed 7 bases and J 7 bases; nucleotides not matched to a gene: 17. CDR3 length: 19 residues. Here the CDR3 DNA reads TGTGCCAGTACCCCTAGAACCGGGACTAGCGGGGGGCACACAAATGAGCAGTTCTTC. Translation: CASTPRTGTSGGHTNEQFF.

The gene calls are TRBV3-1 (or the pseudogene TRBV3-2) and TRBJ2-7; 10 bases are a match to TRBD1. Germline V CDR1 and CDR2: LGHDT, YNNKEL (reference sequence). Trimming took 4 bases from V and 4 from J; bases not matched to a gene: 7. The CDR3 sequence is 15 residues long. The CDR3 loop is CASSPSGQGRYEQYF. For the CDR3, the DNA is TGTGCCAGCAGCCCGTCGGGACAGGGGAGGTACGAGCAGTACTTC.

The J gene is TRBJ2-2, the V gene TRBV27, with D perhaps TRBD1 (5 bases). V lost 2 bases, J lost 6 bases, and 10 bases lay in between. Germline V gene sequence: CDR1 MNHEY, CDR2 SMNVEV (reference sequence). The CDR3 has 14 amino acids. Written as DNA, the CDR3 is TGTGCCAGCAGTTTACAGGGTCGCGCCGGGGAGCTGTTTTTT. Protein product: CASSLQGRAGELFF.

This rearrangement joins TRBV7-2 to TRBJ1-2; 10 bases line up with TRBD1. The germline V gene encodes CDR1 SGHTA and CDR2 FQGNSA. J gave up 1 base and V 3 bases, and 5 bases lay outside the gene matches. The CDR3 sequence is 16 residues long. The DNA of the CDR3 is TGTGCCAGCAGCTTTTTAAGGACAGGGGGTAACTATGGCTACACCTTC. Translating gives CASSFLRTGGNYGYTF. The whole variable domain, remainder taken from reference TRBV7-2 and TRBJ1-2, is GAGVSQSPSNKVTEKGKDVELRCDPISGHTALYWYRQSLGQGLEFLIYFQGNSAPDKSGLPSDRFSAERTGGSVSTLTIQRTQQEDSAVYLCASSFLRTGGNYGYTFGSGTRLTVV.

Regarding this clone: Other DNA sequences in this sample translate to the same CDR3. The V and J genes are TRBV5-4 and TRBJ2-7; 11 bases line up with TRBD2. Trimming took 1 base from V and 4 from J; bases not matched to a gene: 10. Germline lookup yields CDR1 SGHNT and CDR2 YYREEE (reference sequence). This CDR3 comprises 17 residues. This chain's CDR3 is CASSLTSGGTSSYEQYF. CDR3 bases: TGTGCCAGCAGCTTGACTAGCGGGGGAACCTCCTCTTACGAGCAGTACTTC. The full variable domain, completed using reference TRBV5-4 and TRBJ2-7, is ETGVTQSPTHLIKTRGQQVTLRCSSQSGHNTVSWYQQALGQGPQFIFQYYREEENGRGNFPPRFSGLQFPNYSSELNVNALELDDSALYLCASSLTSGGTSSYEQYFGPGTRLTVT.

V and J are TRBV28 and TRBJ1-4; 7 bases map to TRBD1. Germline loops: CDR1 MDHEN, CDR2 SYDVKM. The CDR3 totals 17 residues. The junction had 13 bases not matched to a gene; V was cut back by 3 bases and J by 6 bases. CDR3 protein: CASSFLGQRGGDEKLFF. CDR3 DNA: TGTGCCAGCAGTTTTCTGGGACAGCGCGGAGGGGATGAAAAACTGTTTTTT.

CDR3 amino acids: CASSPGQGATDTQYF. CDR3 nucleotide sequence: TGTGCCAGCTCTCCGGGACAGGGGGCGACAGATACGCAGTATTTT. The chain has TRBV18 and TRBJ2-3; 12 nucleotides agree with TRBD1. There are 15 residues in the CDR3. CDR1 KGHSH and CDR2 LQKENI come from the germline V gene. V lost 6 bases to trimming and J lost 3 bases; unmatched junction nucleotides: 4. The complete variable domain, with remaining parts taken from reference TRBV18 and TRBJ2-3, reads NAGVMQNPRHLVRRRGQEARLRCSPMKGHSHVYWYRQLPEEGLKFMVYLQKENIIDESGMPKERFSAEFPKEGPSILRIQQVVRGDSAAYFCASSPGQGATDTQYFGPGTRLTVL.

The chain links TRBV28 to TRBJ2-7; no clear D gene. Germline V gene data show CDR1 as MDHEN and CDR2 as SYDVKM. The CDR3 consists of 14 residues. The V and J ends lost 3 bases and 0 bases respectively, with 9 bases between them. DNA for the CDR3: TGTGCCAGCAGTTTGTGGCAGAACTCCTACGAGCAGTACTTC. It translates to CASSLWQNSYEQYF.